Sequencing of this T cell receptor beta chain was carried out in a study of OX40 agonist ivuxolimab in advanced cancers. The CDR3 has 13 amino acids. CDR1 SEHNR and CDR2 FQNEAQ come from the germline V gene (reference sequence). The V gene lost 2 bases and the J gene lost 7 bases, with 12 bases spanning the gap. Sequencing was performed with immunoSEQ multiplex PCR; in TCRdb, only in-frame clones are kept and a portion is missing. Found here are 40,000 to 55,000 clones, around 93% of them singletons; the top ten hold around 28%. There are a few counts of this clone. This receptor was identified in an adult with an advanced solid tumor such as melanoma, head and neck, liver or kidney cancer. The specimen comprised CD4+ or CD8+ T cells sorted from blood, sampled in a trial of the OX40 agonist ivuxolimab. The J gene is TRBJ2-7, the V gene TRBV7-9; a weak D match, TRBD1 (6 bases). The CDR3 sequence: CASSLTGPGEQYF. DNA for the CDR3: TGTGCCAGCAGCTTAACAGGGCCGGGGGAGCAGTACTTC.